Listed below are T cell receptor beta chains from one sample, sequenced in a study of blood T cells in healthy people across ages. MiXCR was run by TCRdb on the 5' RACE reads, yielding one entry per CDR3 protein. Of about 1 million distinct CDR3 sequences listed, under 30% are singletons. The data also belong to a second study, concerning T cells of mothers and their children.

Source material: blood. Receptor source: a girl between 2 and 10 years old in good health. CDR3s include the opening cysteine and the closing phenylalanine or tryptophan. The order of the fields is V gene, D gene, clone size, J gene, CDR3 protein, CDR3 DNA. The D gene is left open where the match is weak. Size is stated for part of the rows, as once, few or many counts, or as a class when the clone is expanded.

v_gene: TRBV11-2
d_gene: NA
abundance: NA
j_gene: TRBJ1-1
CDR3aa: CASSLDPVGTEAFF
CDR3nt: TGTGCCAGCAGCTTAGATCCAGTCGGCACTGAAGCTTTCTTT

v_gene: TRBV11-2
d_gene: NA
abundance: NA
j_gene: TRBJ1-1
CDR3aa: CASSPFLGKTEAFF
CDR3nt: TGTGCCAGCAGCCCCTTCCTCGGCAAGACTGAAGCTTTCTTT

v_gene: TRBV20-1
d_gene: TRBD1
abundance: few
j_gene: TRBJ2-7
CDR3aa: CSANPPGQGIGEQYF
CDR3nt: TGCAGTGCTAACCCGCCGGGACAGGGTATTGGCGAGCAGTACTTC

v_gene: TRBV29-1
d_gene: NA
abundance: NA
j_gene: TRBJ2-3
CDR3aa: CSVETGVADTQYF
CDR3nt: TGCAGCGTTGAAACGGGGGTGGCAGATACGCAGTATTTT

v_gene: TRBV20-1
d_gene: NA
abundance: few
j_gene: TRBJ2-5
CDR3aa: CSATTYQETQYF
CDR3nt: TGCAGTGCTACCACTTACCAAGAGACCCAGTACTTC

v_gene: TRBV29-1
d_gene: NA
abundance: NA
j_gene: TRBJ1-2
CDR3aa: CSVTNRLNYGYTF
CDR3nt: TGCAGCGTGACAAACAGGCTTAACTATGGCTACACCTTC

v_gene: TRBV12-3/TRBV12-4
d_gene: NA
abundance: few
j_gene: TRBJ1-4
CDR3aa: CASSLGTTNEKLFF
CDR3nt: TGTGCCAGCAGTTTGGGCACAACTAATGAAAAACTGTTTTTT

v_gene: TRBV28
d_gene: NA
abundance: few
j_gene: TRBJ2-7
CDR3aa: CASSSRVEGIDEQYF
CDR3nt: TGTGCCAGCAGTTCCCGCGTCGAGGGTATAGACGAGCAGTACTTC

v_gene: TRBV2
d_gene: NA
abundance: many
j_gene: TRBJ2-5
CDR3aa: CASSGGETQYF
CDR3nt: TGTGCCAGCAGCGGGGGAGAGACCCAGTACTTC

v_gene: TRBV24-1
d_gene: TRBD1
abundance: NA
j_gene: TRBJ2-3
CDR3aa: CATRRGTGATDTQYF
CDR3nt: TGTGCCACCAGAAGGGGAACAGGGGCAACAGATACGCAGTATTTT

v_gene: TRBV4-2
d_gene: NA
abundance: few
j_gene: TRBJ2-7
CDR3aa: CASSQGSNLEQYF
CDR3nt: TGTGCCAGCAGCCAGGGAAGCAATTTGGAGCAGTACTTC

v_gene: TRBV7-9
d_gene: NA
abundance: NA
j_gene: TRBJ2-2
CDR3aa: CASSLAVGGTGELFF
CDR3nt: TGTGCCAGCAGCTTAGCGGTCGGGGGTACCGGGGAGCTGTTTTTT

v_gene: TRBV5-1
d_gene: NA
abundance: NA
j_gene: TRBJ2-5
CDR3aa: CASSFWTDQETQYF
CDR3nt: TGCGCCAGCAGCTTTTGGACAGATCAAGAGACCCAGTACTTC

v_gene: TRBV5-1
d_gene: NA
abundance: NA
j_gene: TRBJ1-2
CDR3aa: CASSLAQGPRGYTF
CDR3nt: TGCGCCAGCAGCTTGGCGCAGGGACCGCGGGGCTACACCTTC

v_gene: TRBV9
d_gene: NA
abundance: NA
j_gene: TRBJ1-2
CDR3aa: CASSPASSVRVSYGYTF
CDR3nt: TGTGCCAGCAGCCCCGCTAGTAGTGTGAGAGTCAGCTATGGCTACACCTTC

v_gene: TRBV7-9
d_gene: NA
abundance: NA
j_gene: TRBJ1-1
CDR3aa: CASSLTGRSTEAFF
CDR3nt: TGTGCCAGCAGCTTAACGGGGCGGTCCACTGAAGCTTTCTTT

v_gene: TRBV29-1
d_gene: TRBD2
abundance: NA
j_gene: TRBJ2-1
CDR3aa: CSVEQIPGLGGNGQFF
CDR3nt: TGCAGCGTTGAACAAATTCCGGGACTGGGGGGGAATGGGCAGTTCTTC

v_gene: TRBV20-1
d_gene: NA
abundance: few
j_gene: TRBJ2-4
CDR3aa: CSAGGASVYKNIQYF
CDR3nt: TGCAGTGCTGGGGGCGCTAGCGTATACAAAAACATTCAGTACTTC

v_gene: TRBV12-5
d_gene: NA
abundance: few
j_gene: TRBJ1-5
CDR3aa: CASLKEAGDQPQHF
CDR3nt: TGTGCTAGTTTGAAAGAGGCAGGGGATCAGCCCCAGCATTTT

v_gene: TRBV7-3
d_gene: TRBD2
abundance: NA
j_gene: TRBJ2-1
CDR3aa: CASSLTSGAYDEQFF
CDR3nt: TGTGCCAGCAGCTTAACTAGCGGGGCCTACGATGAGCAGTTCTTC

v_gene: TRBV27
d_gene: TRBD1
abundance: NA
j_gene: TRBJ2-1
CDR3aa: CASSFRNTGGRGNEQFF
CDR3nt: TGTGCCAGCAGTTTTCGAAATACAGGGGGCCGTGGGAATGAGCAGTTCTTC

v_gene: TRBV12-3/TRBV12-4
d_gene: NA
abundance: few
j_gene: TRBJ2-5
CDR3aa: CASSMEETQYF
CDR3nt: TGTGCCAGCAGTATGGAAGAGACCCAGTACTTC

v_gene: TRBV9
d_gene: TRBD1
abundance: NA
j_gene: TRBJ2-1
CDR3aa: CASSETGAGEQFF
CDR3nt: TGTGCCAGCAGCGAGACAGGGGCAGGCGAGCAGTTCTTC

v_gene: TRBV9
d_gene: NA
abundance: NA
j_gene: TRBJ1-1
CDR3aa: CASRSDLHPEAFF
CDR3nt: TGTGCCAGCAGGTCTGATCTTCATCCTGAAGCTTTCTTT

v_gene: TRBV29-1
d_gene: NA
abundance: once
j_gene: TRBJ2-1
CDR3aa: CSVGGGGDEQFF
CDR3nt: TGCAGCGTAGGAGGGGGTGGGGATGAGCAGTTCTTC

v_gene: TRBV15
d_gene: NA
abundance: NA
j_gene: TRBJ2-7
CDR3aa: CATSSRSGGTFSYEQYF
CDR3nt: TGTGCCACCAGCAGTAGGAGTGGCGGGACCTTCTCCTACGAGCAGTACTTC

v_gene: TRBV20-1
d_gene: NA
abundance: few
j_gene: TRBJ2-5
CDR3aa: CSASTQNQETQYF
CDR3nt: TGCAGTGCTAGTACCCAGAACCAAGAGACCCAGTACTTC

v_gene: TRBV20-1
d_gene: NA
abundance: NA
j_gene: TRBJ1-3
CDR3aa: CSAREAGSGNTIYF
CDR3nt: TGCAGTGCTAGAGAGGCAGGTTCCGGAAACACCATATATTTT

v_gene: TRBV25-1
d_gene: NA
abundance: many
j_gene: TRBJ1-1
CDR3aa: CASSDDRDMNTEAFF
CDR3nt: TGTGCCAGCAGTGATGACCGGGACATGAACACTGAAGCTTTCTTT

v_gene: TRBV27
d_gene: NA
abundance: NA
j_gene: TRBJ2-7
CDR3aa: CASSSIREAYEQYF
CDR3nt: TGTGCCAGCAGTTCTATAAGGGAGGCCTACGAGCAGTACTTC